These 27 T cell receptor beta chains share one sample of origin, sequenced in a study of control samples from healthy donors and cancer patients (dated by TCRdb to 2020 to 2021). Receptor amplification or capture employed the immunoSEQ multiplex PCR assay. Here the immuneACCESS table is served through TCRdb, limited to in-frame sequences with V and J called. Missing clones are a known gap in these copies; in checked studies unresolved V genes cover under half, and the rest lacks a known reason. The sample yields 20,000 to 30,000 clones; about nine tenths were counted once. 13% of the sample lies in the top ten. The sample was PBMCs. These receptors all come from a man aged 45 to 65 with lung cancer.

This clone appeared a single time. The rearrangement uses TRBV19 and TRBJ2-2, with 7 positions matching TRBD1. V lost 1 base, J lost 7 bases, and 3 bases stayed unmatched. From germline, CDR1 is LNHDA and CDR2 SQIVND (reference sequence). This CDR3 comprises 14 residues. The CDR3 DNA sequence: TGTGCCAGTAGTATAGCTCGGGACAGCGGGGAGCTGTTTTTT. Its protein is CASSIARDSGELFF.

The chain uses TRBV7-2 and TRBJ2-5; D tentatively fits TRBD1 or TRBD2 (6 bases each). From germline, CDR1 is SGHTA and CDR2 FQGNSA. The V end lost 6 bases, the J end lost 0 bases, and 17 bases lay between the germline ends. CDR3 length equals 16 residues. CDR3 residues: CASSRTGGSYQETQYF. CDR3 sequence (DNA): TGTGCCAGCAGTCGAACCGGGGGCTCATACCAAGAGACCCAGTACTTC.

V is TRBV7-9 and J is TRBJ1-2; D unresolved. This CDR3 region has 12 residues. The germline gives CDR1 SEHNR, CDR2 FQNEAQ (reference sequence). The V end lost 3 bases, the J end lost 7 bases, and 9 bases lay between the germline ends. Here the CDR3 DNA reads TGTGCCAGCAGCTTGGGTGGGCCTGGCTACACCTTC. The encoded protein is CASSLGGPGYTF.

The V call is TRBV5-1, the J call TRBJ1-2, with 7 bases that match TRBD1. The CDR3 spans 15 residues. J gave up 4 bases and V 3 bases, and 9 bases lay outside the gene matches. CDR1 and CDR2 from the germline V gene are SGHRS and YFSETQ. The CDR3, as DNA: TGCGCCAGCAGCTACAAGACAGGGTCGGGCTATGGCTACACCTTC. Translation gives CASSYKTGSGYGYTF.

The chain uses TRBV5-6 and TRBJ1-5, with D maybe TRBD1 (5 bases). Germline CDR1 is SGHDT and CDR2 is YYEEEE. V lost 0 bases and J lost 6, with 10 bases in between. CDR3 length: 14 residues. CDR3 nucleotides: TGTGCCAGCAGCTTGGGGCCAGGGAGTCAGCCCCAGCATTTT. Translation gives CASSLGPGSQPQHF. The whole variable domain, remainder taken from reference TRBV5-6 and TRBJ1-5, is DAGVTQSPTHLIKTRGQQVTLRCSPKSGHDTVSWYQQALGQGPQFIFQYYEEEERQRGNFPDRFSGHQFPNYSSELNVNALLLGDSALYLCASSLGPGSQPQHFGDGTRLSIL.

This clone has just one count. The rearrangement joins TRBV5-6 to TRBJ2-5; TRBD2 aligns across 10 bases. The V gene's germline CDR1 is SGHDT and CDR2 YYEEEE. The CDR3 has 16 residues. Trimming cost V 4 bases and J 0 bases; bases outside gene matches: 6. The CDR3 region has the DNA TGTGCCAGCAGCGCACGACTAGCGGGCAACCAAGAGACCCAGTACTTC. Translating it yields CASSARLAGNQETQYF.

The chain is built from TRBV6-1 and TRBJ1-1; no definite D call. Germline assignment: CDR1 MNHNS and CDR2 SASEGT. V shed 2 bases and J shed 11 bases, with 18 bases lying between them. The CDR3 sequence is 14 residues long. DNA for the CDR3: TGTGCCAGCAGTGAAATGGTGGGAGGACGGGAGGCTTTCTTT. Its protein is CASSEMVGGREAFF.

The chain has TRBV5-4 and TRBJ1-6; D uncertain. Deletions cut 4 bases from V and 7 bases from J, with 12 bases between. Germline V gene lookup returns CDR1 SGHNT and CDR2 YYREEE (reference sequence). This CDR3 is 14 amino acids long. CDR3: CASSAPGRNSPLHF. The CDR3, as DNA: TGTGCCAGCAGCGCCCCAGGTCGCAATTCACCCCTCCACTTT.

This chain uses TRBV7-2 with TRBJ2-6; D is ambiguous. This CDR3 is built from 15 residues. CDR1 SGHTA and CDR2 FQGNSA come from the germline V gene. V lost 2 bases to trimming and J lost 0 bases, with 5 bases between them. The CDR3 nucleotides are TGTGCCAGCAGCTTAAGGAGCTCTGGGGCCAACGTCCTGACTTTC. Its protein is CASSLRSSGANVLTF.

The chain combines TRBV13 with TRBJ2-7, with D unclear. The CDR3 consists of 11 residues. Germline-derived CDR1 and CDR2 are PRHDT and FYEKMQ (reference sequence). V lost 5 bases and J lost 3, with 5 bases in between. The CDR3 DNA is TGTGCCAGCAGCCTACACTACGAGCAGTACTTC. The encoded protein is CASSLHYEQYF.

The chain is built from TRBV30 and TRBJ1-6; no firm D call. Trimming removed 2 bases at V and 7 bases at J, with 9 bases between. The germline gives CDR1 GTSNPN, CDR2 SVGIG (reference sequence). The CDR3 is 13 residues long. The CDR3 sequence: CAWSLGLNSPLHF. CDR3 nucleotide sequence: TGTGCCTGGAGTTTAGGGCTCAATTCACCCCTCCACTTT. The full variable domain, with the rest looked up from reference TRBV30 and TRBJ1-6, is SQTIHQWPATLVQPVGSPLSLECTVEGTSNPNLYWYRQAAGRGLQLLFYSVGIGQISSEVPQNLSASRPQDRQFILSSKKLLLSDSGFYLCAWSLGLNSPLHFGNGTRLTVT.

The gene calls are TRBV10-1 and TRBJ2-3; maybe TRBD1 (5 bases). The CDR3 loop spans 14 amino acids. CDR1 and CDR2 (germline): WNHNN, SYGVQD (reference sequence). V lost 5 bases and J lost 2, with 11 bases in between. The CDR3 nucleotides read TGCGCCAGCAGTCAGGGATCCTTCACAGATACGCAGTATTTT. This sequence encodes CASSQGSFTDTQYF.

V usage is TRBV2 and J usage is TRBJ2-3, with 7 bases aligning to TRBD2. The CDR3 contains 13 residues. The germline V gene has CDR1 SNHLY and CDR2 FYNNEI. With 6 bases clipped from V and 1 base from J, the junction kept 1 base outside the gene matches. The CDR3 protein is CASRGGGTDTQYF. The CDR3 nucleotides read TGTGCCAGCAGGGGAGGGGGCACAGATACGCAGTATTTT. Looking up the rest from reference TRBV2 and TRBJ2-3 gives the full variable domain: EPEVTQTPSHQVTQMGQEVILRCVPISNHLYFYWYRQILGQKVEFLVSFYNNEISEKSEIFDDQFSVERPDGSNFTLKIRSTKLEDSAMYFCASRGGGTDTQYFGPGTRLTVL.

The J gene is TRBJ2-1, the V gene TRBV14; 12 bases align to TRBD2. This CDR3 spans 16 amino acids. In germline, CDR1 is SGHDN, CDR2 FVKESK. After removal of 4 bases from V and 8 bases from J, the junction contained 9 bases not matched to a gene. CDR3 DNA: TGTGCCAGCAGCCTTAGAAAGACTAGCGGGGGCGATGAGCAGTTCTTC. Amino acid sequence: CASSLRKTSGGDEQFF.

The CDR3 region is CASSLSSPRGHYGYTF. For the CDR3, the DNA is TGTGCCAGCAGTTTATCCTCGCCAAGGGGGCACTATGGCTACACCTTC. V is TRBV28 and J is TRBJ1-2; 7 bases match TRBD1. This CDR3 has 16 residues. Unmatched junction bases numbered 8, after V lost 1 base and J lost 3 bases. Looked up from germline, CDR1 is MDHEN and CDR2 is SYDVKM.

The J gene is TRBJ1-1, the V gene TRBV5-1; TRBD1 might be the D (6 bases). The CDR3 is 14 amino acids. Germline V gene lookup returns CDR1 SGHRS and CDR2 YFSETQ. V lost 4 bases, J lost 4 bases, and 14 bases lay in between. The CDR3 nucleotides are TGCGCCAGCAGCCCCGAGACAGGCGGCACTGAAGCTTTCTTT. This gives the protein CASSPETGGTEAFF.

This chain joins TRBV11-2 and TRBJ1-5; unclear D gene. V dropped 1 base and J dropped 0 bases, with 7 bases sitting between them. The CDR3 length is 15 residues. The germline gives CDR1 SGHAT, CDR2 FQNNGV. In DNA, the CDR3 is TGTGCCAGCAGCTTAGGTTCCCTTAGCAATCAGCCCCAGCATTTT. Encoded protein: CASSLGSLSNQPQHF. The variable domain in full, with the rest retrieved from reference TRBV11-2 and TRBJ1-5, is EAGVAQSPRYKIIEKRQSVAFWCNPISGHATLYWYQQILGQGPKLLIQFQNNGVVDDSQLPKDRFSAERLKGVDSTLKIQPAKLEDSAVYLCASSLGSLSNQPQHFGDGTRLSIL.

This clone was seen a handful of times. The V gene is TRBV19, the J gene TRBJ2-7, with 12 bases fitting TRBD2. J gave up 1 base and V 7 bases, and 5 bases lay outside the gene matches. The CDR3 spans 15 residues. The germline CDR1 and CDR2 sequences are LNHDA and SQIVND (reference sequence). This chain's CDR3 is CASTTSGGPSYEQYF. Written as DNA, the CDR3 is TGTGCCAGTACCACTAGCGGGGGGCCGTCCTACGAGCAGTACTTC.

The genes are TRBV7-2 and TRBJ1-2; TRBD1 matches 7 bases. There are 16 residues in the CDR3. From germline, CDR1 is SGHTA and CDR2 FQGNSA. With V trimmed by 0 bases and J by 3 bases, 7 bases remained unmatched. The CDR3, as DNA: TGTGCCAGCAGCTTAGCGCTGAGCAGGGGGGACTATGGCTACACCTTC. This encodes CASSLALSRGDYGYTF. The full variable domain, in which reference TRBV7-2 and TRBJ1-2 provide the parts outside the CDR3, is GAGVSQSPSNKVTEKGKDVELRCDPISGHTALYWYRQSLGQGLEFLIYFQGNSAPDKSGLPSDRFSAERTGGSVSTLTIQRTQQEDSAVYLCASSLALSRGDYGYTFGSGTRLTVV.

CDR3 nucleotides: TGTGCCAGCAGCATATCTCTGACCGGCGAGCAGTACTTC. Residues: CASSISLTGEQYF. The chain employs TRBV6-6 and TRBJ2-7; D gene unclear. Looked up from germline, CDR1 is MNHNY and CDR2 is SVGAGI (reference sequence). V was trimmed by 6 bases and J by 6 bases, leaving 15 bases between them. The CDR3 runs to 13 residues.

The V and J genes are TRBV27 and TRBJ1-2, with a tentative D call TRBD1 (5 bases). The CDR3 is made up of 13 amino acids. Trimming removed 3 bases at V and 7 bases at J, with 12 bases between. Germline assignment: CDR1 MNHEY and CDR2 SMNVEV (reference sequence). This chain's CDR3 is CASSFPGGSGYTF. The CDR3, as DNA: TGTGCCAGCAGTTTCCCCGGGGGGTCTGGCTACACCTTC.

This chain links TRBV19 with TRBJ2-7, with D unresolved. Trimming left V 7 bases short and J 0 bases short, with 16 bases between. CDR3 length: 15 amino acids. From germline, CDR1 is LNHDA and CDR2 SQIVND (reference sequence). The DNA of the CDR3 is TGTGCCAGTAACCTCGGACCGGGTTTCTCCTACGAGCAGTACTTC. This codes for CASNLGPGFSYEQYF.

The chain employs TRBV7-9 and TRBJ1-1, with D unresolved. The CDR3 has 12 amino acids. The germline V gene has CDR1 SEHNR and CDR2 FQNEAQ (reference sequence). V was shortened by 2 bases and J by 7 bases, with 8 bases between the two germline ends. The CDR3 nucleotides are TGTGCCAGCAGCTTACAGAGCTATGAAGCTTTCTTT. Its translation is CASSLQSYEAFF.

V and J are TRBV18 and TRBJ1-5; 7 nucleotides match TRBD1. CDR1 KGHSH and CDR2 LQKENI come from the germline V gene. This CDR3 is built from 15 residues. J was trimmed by 0 bases and V by 6 bases; bases with no gene match: 5. CDR3 in amino acids: CASSPRGDSNQPQHF. As DNA, the CDR3 is TGTGCCAGCTCGCCCAGGGGGGATAGCAATCAGCCCCAGCATTTT.

The DNA of the CDR3 is TGTGCCAGCAGTTCCGGGACATTCCTCAACAATGAGCAGTTCTTC. Translation: CASSSGTFLNNEQFF. This sequence joins TRBV2 and TRBJ2-1, with D tentatively TRBD1 (6 bases). Germline lookup yields CDR1 SNHLY and CDR2 FYNNEI. The CDR3 has 15 residues. V dropped 5 bases and J dropped 5 bases, with 16 bases sitting between them.

The J gene is TRBJ1-1, the V gene TRBV19; no reliable D call. Germline loops: CDR1 LNHDA, CDR2 SQIVND (reference sequence). CDR3 length equals 12 residues. V lost 8 bases to trimming and J lost 0 bases, with 7 bases between them. CDR3 loop: CASGEMNTEAFF. CDR3 in DNA: TGTGCCAGTGGGGAAATGAACACTGAAGCTTTCTTT.

The chain uses TRBV4-1 and TRBJ2-5; TRBD1 aligns across 7 bases. V dropped 1 base and J dropped 2; count of bases not matched to a gene: 16. The CDR3 consists of 19 residues. Germline CDR1 MGHRA, CDR2 YSYEKL. CDR3 nucleotides: TGCGCCAGCAGCCAAGCGCCCTTACCTAACAGGGGACCTCAAGAGACCCAGTACTTC. This encodes CASSQAPLPNRGPQETQYF.